This entry concerns a single TCR beta chain. Where ophthalmopathy was present, donors had moderate-to-severe activity, CAS ≥3, NOSPECS ≥4 and duration under 3 months. Clinical symptoms, serum thyroxine, TRAb, thyroid ultrasound and orbital computed tomography were relied on for diagnosis. This CDR3 region has 16 residues. CDR1 is MDHEN, CDR2 SYDVKM, per germline. The V gene lost 4 bases and the J gene lost 4 bases, with 20 bases spanning the gap. This sample was taken from a study of Graves' ophthalmopathy and Graves' hyperthyroidism. CDR3 regions of TCR beta were amplified from RNA transcripts. HTBI primers were employed in first-round RT-PCR, then a second-round multiplex PCR followed. MiXCR, applied by TCRdb to the multiplex PCR reads, yields one record per CDR3 protein. The sample contains 200,000 to 250,000 distinct CDR3 sequences, 20% to 25% of which appear only once.

The genes are TRBV28 and TRBJ2-7; tentatively, D is TRBD1 (5 bases). Sequenced: peripheral blood. The sequence was collected from a woman in her fifties or sixties with Graves' ophthalmopathy. The CDR3 coding sequence is TGTGCCAGCAGTTCCCCCCGGACAAGGGGTCTGTACGAGCAGTACTTC. This sequence encodes CASSSPRTRGLYEQYF. The full variable domain, with the rest looked up from reference TRBV28 and TRBJ2-7, is DVKVTQSSRYLVKRTGEKVFLECVQDMDHENMFWYRQDPGLGLRLIYFSYDVKMKEKGDIPEGYSVSREKKERFSLILESASTNQTSMYLCASSSPRTRGLYEQYFGPGTRLTVT.